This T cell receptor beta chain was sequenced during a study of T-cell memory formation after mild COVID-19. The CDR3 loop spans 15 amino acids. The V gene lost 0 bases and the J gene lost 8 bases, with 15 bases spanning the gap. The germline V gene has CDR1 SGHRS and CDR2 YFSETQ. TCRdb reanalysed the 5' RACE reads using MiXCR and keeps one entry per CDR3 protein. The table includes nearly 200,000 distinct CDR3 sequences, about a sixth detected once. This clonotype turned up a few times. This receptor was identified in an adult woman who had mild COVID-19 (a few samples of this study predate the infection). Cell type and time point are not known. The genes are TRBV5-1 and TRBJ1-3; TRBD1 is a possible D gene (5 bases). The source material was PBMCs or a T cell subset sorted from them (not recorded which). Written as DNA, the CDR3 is TGCGCCAGCAGCTTGGGACAGCCTGAAGGAGACACCATATATTTT. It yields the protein CASSLGQPEGDTIYF.